This T cell receptor (beta chain) originates from a study of cytomegalovirus exposure and HLA in healthy donors. Points from the study as a whole: The study put 150 to 200 TCR beta chains on its list as cytomegalovirus-associated. In a later analysis, most CMV-associated TCR beta chains appeared HLA-restricted.

Regarding this clone: Its antigen is not identified.

There are 15 residues in the CDR3. V was clipped by 5 bases and J by 0 bases, with 10 bases between them. CDR1 is SGHTA and CDR2 is FQGNSA in the germline V gene. The PCR used 60 Vbeta and 13 Jbeta primers. In the source study's methods: A follow-up analysis tallied approximately 85 million unique TCR beta chains, approximately 11 million shared. Repertoires were generated with immunoSEQ multiplex PCR, while TCRdb's copy carries only in-frame clones and drops some. V and J calls and clone size are copied from that table; D and trimming were computed from the DNA. The table lists under 200,000 clones, approximately 76% of them singletons. Healthy bone marrow donors made up the donors.

The chain couples TRBV7-2 to TRBJ1-4; possibly TRBD1 for D (5 bases). The sequenced sample was PBMCs. The receptor was isolated from a man in his 60s in good health and CMV-seronegative. The CDR3 spells CASSLDSTTNEKLFF. For the CDR3, the DNA is TGTGCCAGCAGCCTAGACAGTACAACTAATGAAAAACTGTTTTTT.